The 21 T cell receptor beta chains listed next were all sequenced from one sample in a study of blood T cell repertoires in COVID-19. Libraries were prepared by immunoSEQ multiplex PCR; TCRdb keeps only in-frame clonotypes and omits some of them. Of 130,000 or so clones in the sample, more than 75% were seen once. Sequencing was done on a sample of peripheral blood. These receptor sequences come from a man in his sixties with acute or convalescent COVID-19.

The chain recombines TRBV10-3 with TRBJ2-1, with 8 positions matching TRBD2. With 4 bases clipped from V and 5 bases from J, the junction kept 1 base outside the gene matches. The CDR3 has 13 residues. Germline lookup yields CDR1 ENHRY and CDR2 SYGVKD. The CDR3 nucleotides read TGTGCCATCAGTGTAGCGGGAAACAATGAGCAGTTCTTC. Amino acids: CAISVAGNNEQFF.

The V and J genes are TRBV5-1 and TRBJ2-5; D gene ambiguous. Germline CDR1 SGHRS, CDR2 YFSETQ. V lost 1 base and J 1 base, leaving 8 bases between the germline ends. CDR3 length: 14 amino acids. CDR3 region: CASSLMRIQETQYF. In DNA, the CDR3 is TGCGCCAGCAGCTTGATGCGGATCCAAGAGACCCAGTACTTC.

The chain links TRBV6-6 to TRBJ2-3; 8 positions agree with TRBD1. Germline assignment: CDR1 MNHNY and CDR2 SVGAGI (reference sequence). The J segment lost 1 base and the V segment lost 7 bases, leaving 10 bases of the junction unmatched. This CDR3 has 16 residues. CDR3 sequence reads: CASIPLPGQGTDTQYF. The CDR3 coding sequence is TGTGCCAGCATTCCTTTGCCGGGACAGGGCACAGATACGCAGTATTTT.

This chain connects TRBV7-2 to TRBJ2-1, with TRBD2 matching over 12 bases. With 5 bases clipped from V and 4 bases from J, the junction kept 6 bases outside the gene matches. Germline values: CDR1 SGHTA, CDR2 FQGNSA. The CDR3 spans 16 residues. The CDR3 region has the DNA TGTGCCAGCAGCGTATTCGGACTAGCGGGGTACAATGAGCAGTTCTTC. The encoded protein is CASSVFGLAGYNEQFF.

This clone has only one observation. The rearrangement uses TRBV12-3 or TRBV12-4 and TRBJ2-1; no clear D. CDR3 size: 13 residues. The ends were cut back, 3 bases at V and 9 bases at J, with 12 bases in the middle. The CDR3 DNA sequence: TGTGCCAGCAGTTTCGACTCGACGTTTGAGCAGTTCTTC. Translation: CASSFDSTFEQFF.

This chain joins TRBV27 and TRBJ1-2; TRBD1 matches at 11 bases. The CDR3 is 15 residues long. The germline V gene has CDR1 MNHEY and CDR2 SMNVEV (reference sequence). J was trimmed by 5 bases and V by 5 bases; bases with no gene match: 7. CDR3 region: CASSPYGDRGYGYTF. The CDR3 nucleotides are TGTGCCAGCAGTCCCTACGGGGACAGGGGGTATGGCTACACCTTC.

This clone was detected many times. CDR3 in DNA: TGTGCCAGCAGCGTAGCTAGGAGTACTAGCACAGATACGCAGTATTTT. It codes for CASSVARSTSTDTQYF. The V call is TRBV9, the J call TRBJ2-3; D is unresolved. CDR3 length: 16 residues. Germline V gene lookup returns CDR1 SGDLS and CDR2 YYNGEE. V was cut by 0 bases and J by 0 bases, with 11 bases left in between. Full variable domain (outside the CDR3, taken from reference TRBV9 and TRBJ2-3): DSGVTQTPKHLITATGQRVTLRCSPRSGDLSVYWYQQSLDQGLQFLIQYYNGEERAKGNILERFSAQQFPDLHSELNLSSLELGDSALYFCASSVARSTSTDTQYFGPGTRLTVL.

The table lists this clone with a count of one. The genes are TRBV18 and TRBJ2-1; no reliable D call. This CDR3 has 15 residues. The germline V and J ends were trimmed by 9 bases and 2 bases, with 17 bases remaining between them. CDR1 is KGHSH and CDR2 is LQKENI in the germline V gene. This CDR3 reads CASCQTGGTYNEQFF. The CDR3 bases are TGTGCCAGTTGCCAAACCGGCGGAACCTACAATGAGCAGTTCTTC. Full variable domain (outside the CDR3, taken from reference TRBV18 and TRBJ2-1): NAGVMQNPRHLVRRRGQEARLRCSPMKGHSHVYWYRQLPEEGLKFMVYLQKENIIDESGMPKERFSAEFPKEGPSILRIQQVVRGDSAAYFCASCQTGGTYNEQFFGPGTRLTVL.

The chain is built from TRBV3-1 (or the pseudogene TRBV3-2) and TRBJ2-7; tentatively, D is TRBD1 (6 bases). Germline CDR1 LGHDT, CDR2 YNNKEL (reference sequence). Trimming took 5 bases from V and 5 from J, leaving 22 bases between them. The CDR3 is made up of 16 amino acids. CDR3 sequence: CASSSTGQGNLNEQYF. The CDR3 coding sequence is TGTGCCAGCAGCTCAACTGGGCAGGGGAACCTGAACGAGCAGTACTTC.

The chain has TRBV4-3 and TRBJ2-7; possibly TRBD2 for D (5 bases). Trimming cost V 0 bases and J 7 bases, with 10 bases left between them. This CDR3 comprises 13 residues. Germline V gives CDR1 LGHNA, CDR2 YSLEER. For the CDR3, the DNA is TGCGCCAGCAGCCAAGATGGTGGGAGAGAGCAGTACTTC. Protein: CASSQDGGREQYF.

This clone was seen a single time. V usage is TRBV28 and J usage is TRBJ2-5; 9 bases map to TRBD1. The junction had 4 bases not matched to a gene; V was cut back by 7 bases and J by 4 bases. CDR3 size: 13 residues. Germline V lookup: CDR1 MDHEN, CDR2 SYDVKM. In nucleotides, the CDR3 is TGTGCCAGCAACGACAGGGGGGGAGAGACCCAGTACTTC. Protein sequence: CASNDRGGETQYF. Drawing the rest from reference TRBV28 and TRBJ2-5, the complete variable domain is DVKVTQSSRYLVKRTGEKVFLECVQDMDHENMFWYRQDPGLGLRLIYFSYDVKMKEKGDIPEGYSVSREKKERFSLILESASTNQTSMYLCASNDRGGETQYFGPGTRLLVL.

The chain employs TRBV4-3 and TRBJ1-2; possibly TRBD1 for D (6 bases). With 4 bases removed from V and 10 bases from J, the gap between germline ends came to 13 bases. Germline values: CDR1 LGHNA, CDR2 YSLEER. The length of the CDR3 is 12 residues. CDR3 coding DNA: TGCGCCAGCAGCCCCGGGACACTTGACTACACCTTC. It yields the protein CASSPGTLDYTF.

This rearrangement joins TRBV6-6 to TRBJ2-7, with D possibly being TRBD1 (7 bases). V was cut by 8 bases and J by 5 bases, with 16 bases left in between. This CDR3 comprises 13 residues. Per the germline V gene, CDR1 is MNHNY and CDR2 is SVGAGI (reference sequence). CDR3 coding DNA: TGTGCCAGCCTCAGGGGGGCGTCCCACGAGCAGTACTTC. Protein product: CASLRGASHEQYF.

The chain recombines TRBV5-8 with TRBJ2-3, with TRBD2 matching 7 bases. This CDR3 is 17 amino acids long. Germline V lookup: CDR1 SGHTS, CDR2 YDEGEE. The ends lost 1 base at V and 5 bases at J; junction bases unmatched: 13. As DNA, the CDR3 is TGTGCCAGCAGCTTGCCCCCCGGACTAGATCGAGAAGATACGCAGTATTTT. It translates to CASSLPPGLDREDTQYF.

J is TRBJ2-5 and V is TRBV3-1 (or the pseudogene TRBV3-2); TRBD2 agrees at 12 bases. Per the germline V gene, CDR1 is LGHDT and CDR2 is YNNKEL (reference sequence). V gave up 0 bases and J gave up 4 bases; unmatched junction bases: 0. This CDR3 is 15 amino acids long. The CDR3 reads CASSQELAGGETQYF. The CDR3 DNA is TGTGCCAGCAGCCAAGAACTAGCGGGGGGAGAGACCCAGTACTTC.

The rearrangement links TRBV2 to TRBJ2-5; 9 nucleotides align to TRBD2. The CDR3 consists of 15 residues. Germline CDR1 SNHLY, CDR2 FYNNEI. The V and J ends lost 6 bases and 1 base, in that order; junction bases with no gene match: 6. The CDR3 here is CASSGLTSGQETQYF. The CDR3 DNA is TGTGCCAGCAGCGGACTGACTAGCGGCCAAGAGACCCAGTACTTC.

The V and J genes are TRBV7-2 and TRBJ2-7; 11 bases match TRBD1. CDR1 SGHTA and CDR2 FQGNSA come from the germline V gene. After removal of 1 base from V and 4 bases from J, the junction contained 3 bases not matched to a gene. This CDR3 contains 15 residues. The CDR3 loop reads CASSLGGQGVYEQYF. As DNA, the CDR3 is TGTGCCAGCAGCTTAGGGGGACAGGGGGTATACGAGCAGTACTTC.

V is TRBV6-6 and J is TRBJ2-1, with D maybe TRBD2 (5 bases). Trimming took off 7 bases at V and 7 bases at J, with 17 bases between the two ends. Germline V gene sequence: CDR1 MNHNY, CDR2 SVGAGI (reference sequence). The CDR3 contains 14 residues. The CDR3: CASTHRREGNEQFF. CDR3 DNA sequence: TGTGCCAGCACCCACCGAAGAGAGGGTAATGAGCAGTTCTTC.

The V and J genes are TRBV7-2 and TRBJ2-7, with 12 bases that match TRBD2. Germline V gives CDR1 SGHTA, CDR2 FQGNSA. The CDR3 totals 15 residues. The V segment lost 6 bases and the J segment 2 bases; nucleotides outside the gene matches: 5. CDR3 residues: CASSRTSGDTYEQYF. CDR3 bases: TGTGCCAGCAGTCGGACTAGCGGGGATACCTACGAGCAGTACTTC. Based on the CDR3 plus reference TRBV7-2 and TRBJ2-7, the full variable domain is GAGVSQSPSNKVTEKGKDVELRCDPISGHTALYWYRQSLGQGLEFLIYFQGNSAPDKSGLPSDRFSAERTGGSVSTLTIQRTQQEDSAVYLCASSRTSGDTYEQYFGPGTRLTVT.

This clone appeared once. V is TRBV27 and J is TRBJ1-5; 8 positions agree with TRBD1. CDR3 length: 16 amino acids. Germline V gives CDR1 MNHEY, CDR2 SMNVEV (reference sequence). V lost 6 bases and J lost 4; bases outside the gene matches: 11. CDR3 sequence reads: CASSRQGSFGNQPQHF. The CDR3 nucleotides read TGTGCCAGCAGCAGACAGGGGAGTTTCGGGAATCAGCCCCAGCATTTT.

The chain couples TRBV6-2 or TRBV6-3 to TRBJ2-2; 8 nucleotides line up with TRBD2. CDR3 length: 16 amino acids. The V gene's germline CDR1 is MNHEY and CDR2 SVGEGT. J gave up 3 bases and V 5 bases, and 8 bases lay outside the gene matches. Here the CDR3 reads CASSPSGRPYTGELFF. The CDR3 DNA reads TGTGCCAGCAGTCCGAGCGGGAGACCCTACACCGGGGAGCTGTTTTTT.